A single sample is the source of the 20 T cell receptor beta chains below, sequenced in a study of T-cell reconstitution after alpha-beta-depleted transplantation in children. During its preparation, the TCRbeta library received unique molecular identifiers. In TCRdb, the PCR reads were re-called with MiXCR into one record per CDR3 protein. The sample includes over 150,000 distinct CDR3 sequences, 5% to 6.5% of them seen just once. The sample consisted of PBMCs, taken before TCRalphabeta/CD19-depleted stem cell transplant. The receptors were sampled from a girl less than two years old with combined immunodeficiency, due to receive a stem cell transplant.

The rearrangement links TRBV20-1 to TRBJ1-2, with D unresolved. This CDR3 comprises 12 residues. Germline V gene sequence: CDR1 DFQATT, CDR2 SNEGSKA (reference sequence). V was pared by 7 bases and J by 8 bases, with 17 bases between. CDR3: CSVVVAGDGYTF. In nucleotides, the CDR3 is TGCAGTGTCGTAGTGGCTGGAGACGGCTACACCTTC.

This clonotype was observed a few times. The J gene is TRBJ1-1, the V gene TRBV7-9; weak D call: TRBD1 (6 bases). Trimming took 8 bases from V and 3 from J, leaving 10 bases between them. The CDR3 loop spans 12 amino acids. The germline gives CDR1 SEHNR, CDR2 FQNEAQ (reference sequence). DNA of the CDR3: TGTGCCAGCGTTGGGGGCTACACTGAAGCTTTCTTT. It is translated as CASVGGYTEAFF.

This clonotype was seen more than once but under ten times. The V call is TRBV7-6, the J call TRBJ1-1; D ambiguous. Per germline, CDR1 SGHVS and CDR2 FNYEAQ. The CDR3 has 15 amino acids. With 1 base removed from V and 1 base from J, the gap between germline ends came to 10 bases. Here the CDR3 reads CASSLDSDWNTEAFF. CDR3 DNA: TGTGCCAGCAGCTTAGACTCTGACTGGAACACTGAAGCTTTCTTT.

This clonotype was found many times. The rearrangement joins TRBV6-1 to TRBJ1-5, with D uncertain. V dropped 7 bases and J dropped 0 bases, with 13 bases sitting between them. Germline V gene sequence: CDR1 MNHNS, CDR2 SASEGT. The CDR3 spans 15 residues. This chain's CDR3 is CASTPRGNSNQPQHF. Written as DNA, the CDR3 is TGTGCCAGCACCCCCCGAGGGAATAGCAATCAGCCCCAGCATTTT.

This clonotype was picked up many times. The gene calls are TRBV12-3 or TRBV12-4 and TRBJ1-1, with D possibly TRBD1 on 6 matching bases. The CDR3 loop spans 14 amino acids. The ends were cut back, 4 bases at V and 7 bases at J, with 16 bases in the middle. CDR3 residues: CASSWAGARYEAFF. The DNA of the CDR3 is TGTGCCAGCAGTTGGGCGGGGGCGCGATATGAAGCTTTCTTT.

This clonotype was recorded at least ten times. The chain uses TRBV12-3 or TRBV12-4 and TRBJ2-1; D is unresolved. CDR3 length: 14 amino acids. The V end lost 3 bases, the J end lost 1 base, and 7 bases lay between the germline ends. CDR3 sequence: CASSFGSSYNEQFF. CDR3 in DNA: TGTGCCAGCAGTTTTGGGTCATCCTACAATGAGCAGTTCTTC.

This clonotype was seen at least ten times. Given a much more abundant clone one base away, this may be a read error. The rearrangement joins TRBV12-3 or TRBV12-4 to TRBJ1-1; D not certain. Trimming removed 3 bases from V and 1 base from J, with 6 bases in between. This CDR3 spans 13 amino acids. The CDR3 loop reads CASSLTKNTEAFF. CDR3 DNA sequence: TGTGCCAGCAGTTTGACAAAGAACACTGAAGCTTTCTTT.

This rearrangement joins TRBV19 to TRBJ1-1; TRBD1 matches at 9 bases. Germline assignment: CDR1 LNHDA and CDR2 SQIVND (reference sequence). J lost 0 bases, V lost 5 bases, and 10 bases had no gene match. The CDR3 is 17 residues long. This chain's CDR3 is CASSQRGTGFVNTEAFF. CDR3 DNA sequence: TGTGCCAGTAGTCAAAGGGGGACAGGGTTTGTGAACACTGAAGCTTTCTTT.

The chain employs TRBV5-5 and TRBJ1-2; D gene uncertain. The germline V gene has CDR1 SGHKS and CDR2 YYEKEE (reference sequence). The CDR3 has 14 amino acids. With 6 bases removed from V and 7 bases from J, the gap between germline ends came to 19 bases. The CDR3 sequence is CASTEESGRSGYTF. In DNA form, the CDR3 reads TGTGCCAGCACCGAAGAAAGTGGAAGGAGTGGCTACACCTTC.

This chain connects TRBV5-5 to TRBJ1-3; TRBD1 is a possible D gene (5 bases). The CDR3 runs 17 residues. Trimming removed 3 bases at V and 3 bases at J, with 19 bases between. CDR1 and CDR2 from the germline V gene are SGHKS and YYEKEE (reference sequence). CDR3 DNA sequence: TGTGCCAGCAGCTATAATGGTCCGCGACAGCTTGGAAACACCATATATTTT. Translated: CASSYNGPRQLGNTIYF.

At least ten counts were recorded for this clonotype. The chain uses TRBV7-8 and TRBJ1-5; TRBD1 might be the D (5 bases). V was clipped by 1 base and J by 2 bases, with 9 bases between them. There are 15 residues in the CDR3. The germline V gene encodes CDR1 SGHVS and CDR2 FQNEAQ. The CDR3 coding sequence is TGTGCCAGCAGCTTAGACCTGGGGGGCAATCAGCCCCAGCATTTT. It specifies CASSLDLGGNQPQHF.

This clonotype was found many times. The chain joins TRBV29-1 to TRBJ2-1, with TRBD1 identical over 7 bases. The CDR3 loop spans 15 amino acids. Germline values: CDR1 SQVTM, CDR2 ANQGSEA. Germline trimming cut 1 base from V and 4 bases from J; bases unmatched to any gene: 7. CDR3 sequence (DNA): TGCAGCGTTGAAGCCGGGACAGCCGCGTACAATGAGCAGTTCTTC. Translated, it gives CSVEAGTAAYNEQFF.

This clonotype was observed many times. The gene calls are TRBV7-9 and TRBJ1-5, with a weak D call TRBD1 (6 bases). V lost 10 bases and J 4 bases, leaving 17 bases between the germline ends. Germline CDR1 and CDR2: SEHNR and FQNEAQ (reference sequence). The CDR3 has 14 amino acids. As DNA, the CDR3 is TGTGCCACCTCCCTTGGGACATCGAATCAGCCCCAGCATTTT. Its protein product is CATSLGTSNQPQHF.

With respect to this clonotype: This may stem from a read error, because a much larger clone lies one nucleotide away. The V gene is TRBV27, the J gene TRBJ2-3; 16 bases match TRBD2. With 3 bases clipped from V and 2 bases from J, the junction kept 14 bases outside the gene matches. Germline-derived CDR1 and CDR2 are MNHEY and SMNVEV (reference sequence). The CDR3 extends over 21 amino acids. Here the CDR3 reads CASSFLCFGTSGRVFTDTQYF. CDR3 in DNA: TGTGCCAGCAGTTTCCTATGTTTTGGGACTAGCGGGAGGGTGTTCACAGATACGCAGTATTTT.

This chain connects TRBV7-6 to TRBJ1-1; D unclear. V shed 0 bases and J shed 1 base, with 3 bases lying between them. Looked up from germline, CDR1 is SGHVS and CDR2 is FNYEAQ. The CDR3 spans 13 residues. CDR3 protein: CASSLAPNTEAFF. DNA of the CDR3: TGTGCCAGCAGCTTAGCACCGAACACTGAAGCTTTCTTT.

Ten or more counts support this clonotype. The V and J genes are TRBV7-2 and TRBJ2-3; D not resolved. The V end lost 1 base, the J end lost 2 bases, and 7 bases lay between the germline ends. Germline V CDR1 and CDR2: SGHTA, FQGNSA. The CDR3 spans 14 residues. CDR3 amino acids: CASSLEANTDTQYF. DNA of the CDR3: TGTGCCAGCAGCTTAGAAGCTAACACAGATACGCAGTATTTT.

This clonotype has a count of ten or more. The rearrangement links TRBV20-1 to TRBJ1-4; unclear D gene. The V and J ends lost 4 bases and 8 bases respectively, with 17 bases between them. This CDR3 has 14 residues. The germline V gene encodes CDR1 DFQATT and CDR2 SNEGSKA (reference sequence). The CDR3 loop is CSATPPGIEEKLFF. The CDR3 bases are TGCAGTGCTACCCCCCCCGGGATAGAGGAAAAACTGTTTTTT.

This clonotype was observed at least ten times. The rearrangement joins TRBV6-2 or TRBV6-3 to TRBJ2-7; D possibly corresponds to TRBD1 (6 bases). V lost 7 bases to trimming and J lost 1 base, with 20 bases between them. The CDR3 has 16 amino acids. Germline CDR1 MNHEY, CDR2 SVGEGT. The CDR3 DNA is TGTGCCAGCATTGGACAGTATGGGCCTTTTTCCTACGAGCAGTACTTC. Translation: CASIGQYGPFSYEQYF.

This clonotype appeared many times. The V and J genes are TRBV7-9 and TRBJ2-7, with D maybe TRBD2 (5 bases). This CDR3 comprises 13 residues. The V end lost 6 bases, the J end lost 5 bases, and 14 bases lay between the germline ends. Germline V lookup: CDR1 SEHNR, CDR2 FQNEAQ (reference sequence). CDR3 in amino acids: CASSSLVENEQYF. DNA of the CDR3: TGTGCCAGCAGTTCACTAGTGGAGAACGAGCAGTACTTC. The full variable domain, with the rest looked up from reference TRBV7-9 and TRBJ2-7, is DTGVSQNPRHKITKRGQNVTFRCDPISEHNRLYWYRQTLGQGPEFLTYFQNEAQLEKSRLLSDRFSAERPKGSFSTLEIQRTEQGDSAMYLCASSSLVENEQYFGPGTRLTVT.

V gene TRBV2 combines with J gene TRBJ1-4; D ambiguous. With 4 bases removed from V and 5 bases from J, the gap between germline ends came to 11 bases. The germline V gene encodes CDR1 SNHLY and CDR2 FYNNEI. The CDR3 runs to 14 residues. The CDR3 reads CASSAGPRNEKLFF. CDR3 sequence (DNA): TGTGCCAGCAGTGCGGGTCCGCGAAATGAAAAACTGTTTTTT.